The entry below gives a single TCR beta chain sequence along with its context. TCRdb ran MiXCR on the RT-PCR reads and lists one entry per CDR3 protein. This sample yields hundreds of thousands of distinct CDR3 sequences, of which 14% are seen a single time; around 3.3% belongs to the top ten. The CDR3 is made up of 13 amino acids. Trimming cost V 5 bases and J 7 bases, with 13 bases left between them. The origin of this receptor is a female donor in good health, serving as a healthy control. Input material: memory CD4+ T cells from blood. This chain connects TRBV12-3 or TRBV12-4 to TRBJ2-3; D is perhaps TRBD2 (5 bases). The DNA of the CDR3 is TGTGCCAGCAGTAGCGGCCCCGGGAATACGCAGTATTTT. It yields the protein CASSSGPGNTQYF.